The source of this TCR beta chain is a study of chemoradiotherapy in HPV16-positive cancers. Looking at the study overall: Functional T-cell assays on a couple of HPV16-positive patients' cells defined candidate HPV-specific clones and common TCR motifs.

The CDR3 is 17 residues long. Germline CDR1 reads MDHEN; CDR2 reads SYDVKM. V gave up 4 bases and J gave up 3 bases; unmatched junction bases: 8. The table came from immunoSEQ multiplex PCR; TCRdb's copy has only in-frame clones and leaves some out. Found here are thousands of clones, roughly 79% of them singletons; the top ten hold about 14%. Sequencing was performed on tumor tissue, taken from a patient who underwent chemoradiotherapy. This TCR came from a human donor with HPV-associated anogenital cancer. The chain employs TRBV28 and TRBJ1-6, with TRBD1 matching 8 bases. The DNA for the CDR3 is TGTGCCAGCAGTTCGGACAGGGCAGGCTTCTATAATTCACCCCTCCACTTT. Translation: CASSSDRAGFYNSPLHF.